This T cell receptor (beta chain) was sequenced for a study of blood T cell repertoires in COVID-19 (dated by TCRdb to the early 2020s). In terms of the full investigation: Samples covering the acute and convalescent phases of COVID-19 were provided by collaborators in the United States, Italy and Spain. The prospective study material was composed of cDNA or gDNA derived from T cells, B-cell-depleted T cells, or PBMCs. The repertoires were released in a freely available public database intended as a resource for research on the immune response to SARS-CoV-2. Where HLA class I and class II types were available, the types were taken from metadata supplied by the sample provider, not from assay-based typing. Nearly every sample came with metadata listing a de-identified subject ID, COVID-19 status, age in years and sex. Samples were obtained from the ongoing ImmuneRACE study (first 160 participants) and from 950 to 1,500 subjects provided by 6 global collaborators. Subjects who had been exposed to COVID-19, were actively infected with it, or had recovered from it provided the deeply sampled blood TCRbeta repertoires that made up the dataset.

Study-wide findings and limitations: How much clinical and demographic metadata was included differed by source and by participant, and the metadata was provided uncurated.

Of note for this clone: Its antigen target is currently unknown. Qualities for individual bases were not recorded, and no much larger clone is one base off.

Collaborating institutions collected whole blood in K2EDTA tubes following their own protocols. For TCRbeta analysis, collaborators shipped samples in one of three forms: frozen whole blood, isolated PBMCs, or DNA extracted from either of those sample types. TCRbeta CDR3 regions were amplified from genomic DNA using the immunoSEQ Assay, a bias-controlled multiplex PCR. Under the source paper's analysis protocol: Within the assay, amplification of reference gene primers was used to estimate how many nucleated cells each sample contained. To quantify the absolute abundance of each unique TCRbeta CDR3 rearrangement, sequence reads were collapsed and filtered. For each sample, productive Simpson clonality was calculated by taking the square root of Simpson's diversity index across productive rearrangements. TCRdb limited this immuneACCESS table to in-frame rearrangements with V and J called. A share of clones is missing; checked studies link under half to unresolved V genes, and the rest is unexplained. V and J calls and clone size are as listed in that table; D and trimming were resolved from the DNA. For this sample the table gives over 250,000 clones, of which 80% to 90% were detected only once. 9.5% to 11% of the sample belongs to the ten largest clones.

Germline trimming amounts to 3 bases on V and 5 bases on J, with 3 as the count of junction bases outside the gene matches. The CDR3 spans 15 residues, from the cysteine through the phenylalanine. Left in the record is the CDR3 DNA by itself, 45 bases read in frame from the first base. The CDR1 and CDR2 encoded by the germline V gene are SGHRS and YFSETQ. Sequencing was carried out using peripheral blood. The chain is made from TRBV5-1 and TRBJ2-2; the junction holds 11 bases that match TRBD2. This TCR came from a woman between 65 and 79 years old with acute or convalescent COVID-19. The CDR3 protein: CASSSRLAGTGELFF. The base sequence is TGCGCCAGCAGCTCCCGACTAGCGGGGACCGGGGAGCTGTTTTTT.